One sample yielded the 3 T cell receptor beta chains listed below, sequenced in a study of naive and memory T cell subsets. General study findings and limits: Naive repertoires, especially CD8, held a few larger clonotypes, possibly memory cells re-expressing CD45RA.

Both TRBC1 and TRBC2 were covered by a beta constant-region primer of two equimolar oligonucleotides. Four rounds of PCR amplified the ligated cDNA using nested alpha and beta constant-region primers plus SP2. TCRdb used MiXCR to reprocess the UMI-ligation and nested PCR reads, holding one entry per CDR3 protein. The profile covers around 100,000 distinct CDR3 sequences, with about 15% appearing a single time and around 2.7% taken by the ten largest. The antigens of these receptors remain unknown. The sequencing input was naive CD8+ T cells from blood. These receptor sequences come from a human donor in good health.

This clonotype was found a few times. V gene TRBV9 combines with J gene TRBJ2-3; no definite D call. CDR3 length equals 14 residues. Trimming removed 2 bases at V and 3 bases at J, with 10 bases between. The germline CDR1 and CDR2 sequences are SGDLS and YYNGEE. Written as DNA, the CDR3 is TGTGCCAGCAGCGTGGCTCCGAAGACAGATACGCAGTATTTT. The encoded protein is CASSVAPKTDTQYF.

There are a few counts of this clonotype. The chain joins TRBV20-1 to TRBJ2-3, with D maybe TRBD2 (5 bases). Deletions cut 6 bases from V and 0 bases from J, with 13 bases between. The CDR3 is 14 amino acids. Germline V CDR1 and CDR2: DFQATT, SNEGSKA (reference sequence). The CDR3 bases are TGCAGTGCCACTGATTGGGAGAGCACAGATACGCAGTATTTT. It translates to CSATDWESTDTQYF.

V and J are TRBV15 and TRBJ2-4, with D possibly called TRBD1 or TRBD2 (6 bases each). CDR3 length: 13 amino acids. V shed 9 bases and J shed 6 bases, with 15 bases lying between them. The germline V gene has CDR1 LNHNV and CDR2 YYDKDF (reference sequence). The CDR3 protein is CATNGGPRNIQYF. The CDR3 DNA reads as TGTGCCACAAATGGGGGGCCGAGAAACATTCAGTACTTC.